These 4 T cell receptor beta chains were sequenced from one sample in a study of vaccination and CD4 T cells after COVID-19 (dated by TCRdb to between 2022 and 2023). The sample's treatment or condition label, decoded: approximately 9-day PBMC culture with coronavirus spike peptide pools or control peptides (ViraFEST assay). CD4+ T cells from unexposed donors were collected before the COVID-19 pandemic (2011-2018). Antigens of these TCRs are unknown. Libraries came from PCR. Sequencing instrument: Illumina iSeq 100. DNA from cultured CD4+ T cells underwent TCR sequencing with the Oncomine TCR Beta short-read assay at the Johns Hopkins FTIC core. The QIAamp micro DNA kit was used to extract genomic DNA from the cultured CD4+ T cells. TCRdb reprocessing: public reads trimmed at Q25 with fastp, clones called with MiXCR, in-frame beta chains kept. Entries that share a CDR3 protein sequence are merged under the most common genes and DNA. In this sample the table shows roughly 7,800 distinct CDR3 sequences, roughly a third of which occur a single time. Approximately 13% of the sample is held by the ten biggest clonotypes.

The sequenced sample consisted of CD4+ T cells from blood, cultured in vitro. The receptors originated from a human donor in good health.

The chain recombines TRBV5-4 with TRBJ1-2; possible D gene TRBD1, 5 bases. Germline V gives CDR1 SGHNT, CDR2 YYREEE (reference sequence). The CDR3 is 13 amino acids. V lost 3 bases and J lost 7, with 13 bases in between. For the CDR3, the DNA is TGTGCCAGCAGCTATTTGGGGGGACCTGGCTACACCTTC. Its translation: CASSYLGGPGYTF.

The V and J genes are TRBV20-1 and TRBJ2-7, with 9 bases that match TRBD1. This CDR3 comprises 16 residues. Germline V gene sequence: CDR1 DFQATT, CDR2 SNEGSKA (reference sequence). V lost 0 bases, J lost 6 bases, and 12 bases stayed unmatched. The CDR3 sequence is CSARDGTTGGGREQYF. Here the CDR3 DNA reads TGCAGTGCTAGAGATGGGACGACAGGGGGTGGGCGCGAGCAGTACTTC.

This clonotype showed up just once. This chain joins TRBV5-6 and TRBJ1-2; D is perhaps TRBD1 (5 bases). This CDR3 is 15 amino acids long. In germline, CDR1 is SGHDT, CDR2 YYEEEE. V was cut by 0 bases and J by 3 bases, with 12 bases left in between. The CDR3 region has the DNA TGTGCCAGCAGCTTGGTAGGCCAGGGAGACTATGGCTACACCTTC. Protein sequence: CASSLVGQGDYGYTF.

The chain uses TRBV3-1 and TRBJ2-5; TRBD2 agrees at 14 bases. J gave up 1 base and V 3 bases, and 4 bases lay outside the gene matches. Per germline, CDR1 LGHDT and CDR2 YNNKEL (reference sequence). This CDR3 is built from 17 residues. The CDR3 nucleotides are TGTGCCAGCAGCCAGACTAGCGGGAGGGCCGCCCAAGAGACCCAGTACTTC. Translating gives CASSQTSGRAAQETQYF.